Listed here are 22 T cell receptor beta chains from one sample, sequenced in a study of blood T cell repertoires in COVID-19. Using immunoSEQ multiplex PCR, the repertoire was profiled, and TCRdb retains in-frame clones only, with some absent. The sample records tens of thousands of clones, approximately 85% being singletons. Material for sequencing was peripheral blood. Receptors originate from a human donor with active COVID-19. The donor label of this sample is uncertain.

As to this clone: One end of the junction fails to match germline, which may point to a read error. This sequence joins TRBV11-3 and TRBJ1-4, with 9 bases matching TRBD1. The germline V gene encodes CDR1 SGHNT and CDR2 YENEEA. The CDR3 is made up of 16 amino acids. CDR3 bases: TGTGCCAGCAGCCTAGAACAGGGGGCGCGATCTGAAAAACTGTTTTTT. Residues: CASSLEQGARSEKLFF.

This rearrangement joins TRBV5-1 to TRBJ1-1; weak D call: TRBD1 (5 bases). CDR1 SGHRS and CDR2 YFSETQ come from the germline V gene. CDR3 length equals 13 residues. V lost 4 bases to trimming and J lost 3 bases, with 10 bases between them. In nucleotides, the CDR3 is TGCGCCAGCAGCCAGGGTGGTTACACTGAAGCTTTCTTT. Residues: CASSQGGYTEAFF.

V usage is TRBV5-1 and J usage is TRBJ1-2, with 7 bases matching TRBD1. Germline V gives CDR1 SGHRS, CDR2 YFSETQ. The V segment lost 4 bases and the J segment 7 bases; nucleotides outside the gene matches: 10. CDR3 length: 14 residues. The CDR3: CASSLYRDRGGYTF. The CDR3 coding sequence is TGCGCCAGCAGCCTATACCGGGACAGAGGTGGCTACACCTTC.

The genes are TRBV4-3 and TRBJ2-7; tentative D call: TRBD2 (5 bases). V dropped 0 bases and J dropped 2 bases, with 8 bases sitting between them. This CDR3 is 14 amino acids long. Germline CDR1 reads LGHNA; CDR2 reads YSLEER. CDR3 sequence reads: CASSQEVGAYEQYF. The CDR3 DNA is TGCGCCAGCAGCCAAGAAGTCGGGGCCTACGAGCAGTACTTC.

The chain recombines TRBV18 with TRBJ2-2; the D gene is possibly TRBD2 (6 bases). CDR1 KGHSH and CDR2 LQKENI come from the germline V gene. This CDR3 region has 16 residues. Trimming shortened V by 1 base and J by 4 bases, and 13 bases separated the two germline ends. The CDR3 nucleotides read TGTGCCAGCTCACCACAGGAGGGCGGCAGCACCGGGGAGCTGTTTTTT. Amino acids: CASSPQEGGSTGELFF.

The chain is built from TRBV14 and TRBJ2-1; 7 nucleotides match TRBD2. The J segment lost 7 bases and the V segment lost 4 bases, leaving 13 bases of the junction unmatched. Germline-derived CDR1 and CDR2 are SGHDN and FVKESK. The CDR3 has 16 residues. The CDR3 loop reads CASSPTGTNRMNEQFF. For the CDR3, the DNA is TGTGCCAGCAGCCCGACCGGGACTAATAGGATGAATGAGCAGTTCTTC.

The table lists this clone with a few counts. This chain connects TRBV5-6 to TRBJ2-7, with D possibly matching TRBD2 (7 bases). CDR1 and CDR2 from the germline V gene are SGHDT and YYEEEE. V shed 4 bases and J shed 0 bases, with 20 bases lying between them. This CDR3 is built from 17 residues. CDR3 loop: CASSRGGRHYLSYEQYF. The CDR3 DNA follows: TGTGCCAGCAGCAGGGGGGGCCGGCACTACCTCTCCTACGAGCAGTACTTC.

This chain uses TRBV19 with TRBJ2-3, with D perhaps matching TRBD1 (6 bases). Germline CDR1 LNHDA, CDR2 SQIVND (reference sequence). The CDR3 sequence is 15 residues long. Trimming removed 5 bases at V and 4 bases at J, with 16 bases between. The CDR3, as DNA: TGTGCCAGTAGTCCGGGACACCCTTACCCAGATACGCAGTATTTT. It translates to CASSPGHPYPDTQYF.

The chain has TRBV9 and TRBJ2-7; the D is unclear. CDR1 is SGDLS, CDR2 YYNGEE, per germline. The CDR3 extends over 13 amino acids. V shed 2 bases and J shed 4 bases, with 10 bases lying between them. The CDR3 region is CASSVQPTYEQYF. The CDR3 DNA reads as TGTGCCAGCAGCGTCCAACCCACATACGAGCAGTACTTC.

V gene TRBV7-2 combines with J gene TRBJ1-4, with 9 bases lining up with TRBD1. The germline V gene has CDR1 SGHTA and CDR2 FQGNSA. V lost 5 bases and J lost 6; bases outside the gene matches: 7. The CDR3 totals 15 residues. Here the CDR3 DNA reads TGTGCCAGCAGCAAAACCGGGACAGGGTATGAAAAACTGTTTTTT. The encoded protein is CASSKTGTGYEKLFF.

This clone was counted once. V usage is TRBV15 and J usage is TRBJ2-5, with TRBD1 matching 7 bases. The germline CDR1 and CDR2 sequences are LNHNV and YYDKDF (reference sequence). The junction had 13 bases not matched to a gene; V was cut back by 8 bases and J by 4 bases. This CDR3 spans 15 amino acids. The CDR3 DNA reads as TGTGCCACCTCAATAAGACAGGGAAGAAGAGAGACCCAGTACTTC. It encodes CATSIRQGRRETQYF.

The J gene is TRBJ2-5, the V gene TRBV6-2 or TRBV6-3, with D perhaps matching TRBD1 (8 bases). Looked up from germline, CDR1 is MNHEY and CDR2 is SVGEGT. This CDR3 region has 15 residues. V was trimmed by 6 bases and J by 5 bases, leaving 19 bases between them. CDR3 amino acids: CASSALLQGGETQYF. The CDR3 coding sequence is TGTGCCAGCAGCGCCCTCCTACAGGGGGGGGAGACCCAGTACTTC.

The V gene is TRBV30, the J gene TRBJ2-6, with a tentative D call TRBD1 (6 bases). CDR1 and CDR2 (germline): GTSNPN, SVGIG (reference sequence). The ends were cut back, 2 bases at V and 0 bases at J, with 8 bases in the middle. The CDR3 sequence is 15 residues long. This CDR3 reads CAWSQDSSGANVLTF. In DNA, the CDR3 is TGTGCCTGGAGTCAGGACAGCTCTGGGGCCAACGTCCTGACTTTC.

The chain recombines TRBV18 with TRBJ2-3; tentatively, D is TRBD2 (5 bases). V lost 0 bases and J 4 bases, leaving 8 bases between the germline ends. Germline V gene lookup returns CDR1 KGHSH and CDR2 LQKENI. The CDR3 sequence is 14 residues long. CDR3 nucleotides: TGTGCCAGCTCACCACCGAGGGTGGCAGATACGCAGTATTTT. Its translation is CASSPPRVADTQYF.

This clone has only a few counts. The V call is TRBV29-1, the J call TRBJ2-7; TRBD2 matches at 13 bases. The CDR3 contains 15 residues. The trim removed 6 bases at V and 2 bases at J, leaving 7 bases unmatched. The germline gives CDR1 SQVTM, CDR2 ANQGSEA. In DNA, the CDR3 is TGCAGCGTCGGCAAGACTAGCGGGAGGCCCTACGAGCAGTACTTC. As protein: CSVGKTSGRPYEQYF.

The chain joins TRBV5-6 to TRBJ2-7, with a weak D call TRBD1 (6 bases). The CDR3 consists of 14 residues. Germline V lookup: CDR1 SGHDT, CDR2 YYEEEE. V was clipped by 6 bases and J by 2 bases, with 15 bases between them. CDR3 loop: CASIRDGDTYEQYF. The DNA for the CDR3 is TGTGCCAGCATAAGGGACGGGGACACCTACGAGCAGTACTTC. The whole variable domain, filled in from reference TRBV5-6 and TRBJ2-7, reads DAGVTQSPTHLIKTRGQQVTLRCSPKSGHDTVSWYQQALGQGPQFIFQYYEEEERQRGNFPDRFSGHQFPNYSSELNVNALLLGDSALYLCASIRDGDTYEQYFGPGTRLTVT.

The chain recombines TRBV3-1 (or the pseudogene TRBV3-2) with TRBJ1-2; tentative D call: TRBD1 (6 bases). V lost 2 bases and J 8 bases, leaving 9 bases between the germline ends. In germline, CDR1 is LGHDT, CDR2 YNNKEL (reference sequence). The CDR3 contains 12 residues. The CDR3 DNA follows: TGTGCCAGCAGCCAATCTGGGGGCGGCTACACCTTC. This gives the protein CASSQSGGGYTF.

This CDR3 reads CASSAGTGSVGELFF. The CDR3 nucleotides read TGTGCCAGCAGCGCCGGGACAGGGAGTGTCGGGGAGCTGTTTTTT. The chain joins TRBV5-4 to TRBJ2-2, with TRBD1 matching over 9 bases. Germline-derived CDR1 and CDR2 are SGHNT and YYREEE (reference sequence). With V trimmed by 4 bases and J by 7 bases, 8 bases remained unmatched. This CDR3 has 15 amino acids.

This clone was counted once. The chain employs TRBV4-1 and TRBJ1-1; 7 nucleotides match TRBD1. This CDR3 is 16 amino acids long. V shed 1 base, J shed 2 bases, and the junction held 7 bases outside the gene matches. The germline V gene encodes CDR1 MGHRA and CDR2 YSYEKL. This CDR3 reads CASSQGSGQTNTEAFF. The CDR3 nucleotides read TGCGCCAGCAGCCAAGGTTCGGGACAGACCAACACTGAAGCTTTCTTT.

The chain carries TRBV19 and TRBJ2-1, with TRBD2 matching over 9 bases. The trim removed 1 base at V and 5 bases at J, leaving 3 bases unmatched. CDR3 size: 15 residues. In germline, CDR1 is LNHDA, CDR2 SQIVND (reference sequence). CDR3 loop: CASSIGGGANNEQFF. In DNA form, the CDR3 reads TGTGCCAGTAGTATAGGCGGGGGGGCCAACAATGAGCAGTTCTTC.

J is TRBJ1-4 and V is TRBV9; weak D call: TRBD1 (6 bases). This CDR3 spans 15 amino acids. CDR1 SGDLS and CDR2 YYNGEE come from the germline V gene. V was shortened by 4 bases and J by 7 bases, with 17 bases between the two germline ends. The CDR3 DNA follows: TGTGCCAGCAGCCCAACGGACAGTCGGAGTGAAAAACTGTTTTTT. Its protein is CASSPTDSRSEKLFF.

The chain combines TRBV12-5 with TRBJ1-2; 11 bases match TRBD1. Germline assignment: CDR1 LGHNT and CDR2 FRNRAP. The CDR3 length is 13 residues. Trimming removed 4 bases from V and 7 bases from J; junction bases left unmatched: 2. As DNA, the CDR3 is TGTGCTAGTGGTTGGACAGGGGGCTCTGGCTACACCTTC. Its protein is CASGWTGGSGYTF.